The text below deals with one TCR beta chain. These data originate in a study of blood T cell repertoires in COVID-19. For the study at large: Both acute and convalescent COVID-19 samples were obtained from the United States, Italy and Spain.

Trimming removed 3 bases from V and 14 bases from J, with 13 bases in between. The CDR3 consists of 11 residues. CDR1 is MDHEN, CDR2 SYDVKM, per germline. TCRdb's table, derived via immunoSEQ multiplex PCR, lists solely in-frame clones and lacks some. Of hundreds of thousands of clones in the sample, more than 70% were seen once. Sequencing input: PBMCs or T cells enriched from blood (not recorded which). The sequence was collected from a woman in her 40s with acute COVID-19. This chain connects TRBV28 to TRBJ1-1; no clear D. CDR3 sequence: CASSFRGSKFF. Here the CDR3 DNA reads TGTGCCAGCAGTTTCCGAGGTTCAAAATTCTTT.